Below are 24 T cell receptor beta chains sequenced from a single sample in a study of T-cell memory formation after mild COVID-19. TCRdb fed the 5' RACE reads into MiXCR, producing one record per CDR3 protein. Of 350,000 to 450,000 distinct CDR3 sequences in the sample, under 15% were seen once. Sequencing was done on a sample of PBMCs or a T cell subset sorted from them (not recorded which). The receptors were sampled from a man between 18 and 35 years old who had mild COVID-19 (a few samples of this study predate the infection). Cell type and time point are not known.

This clonotype was recorded at least ten times. This sequence joins TRBV7-8 and TRBJ2-3, with 12 nucleotides matching TRBD2. Germline CDR1 reads SGHVS; CDR2 reads FQNEAQ. CDR3 size: 17 residues. V trimming: 1 base; J trimming: 4 bases; junction bases outside the gene matches: 6. The DNA of the CDR3 is TGTGCCAGCAGCTTAGGCCGGCTAGCGGGGGGGTCAGATACGCAGTATTTT. It encodes CASSLGRLAGGSDTQYF. Based on the CDR3 plus reference TRBV7-8 and TRBJ2-3, the full variable domain is GAGVSQSPRYKVAKRGQDVALRCDPISGHVSLFWYQQALGQGPEFLTYFQNEAQLDKSGLPSDRFFAERPEGSVSTLKIQRTQQEDSAVYLCASSLGRLAGGSDTQYFGPGTRLTVL.

The V call is TRBV4-3, the J call TRBJ1-3, with D hard to call. Germline CDR1 reads LGHNA; CDR2 reads YSLEER. This CDR3 spans 14 amino acids. Trimming shortened V by 2 bases and J by 3 bases, and 8 bases separated the two germline ends. The CDR3 here is CASSQSFVGNTIYF. Written as DNA, the CDR3 is TGCGCCAGCAGCCAATCTTTTGTTGGAAACACCATATATTTT.

Written as DNA, the CDR3 is TGTGCCAGCGCAATTAGCGGTGGAGAGACCCAGTACTTC. Translating it yields CASAISGGETQYF. The chain recombines TRBV7-2 with TRBJ2-5; D possibly corresponds to TRBD2 (6 bases). This CDR3 spans 13 amino acids. The germline gives CDR1 SGHTA, CDR2 FQGNSA. Trimming shortened V by 8 bases and J by 4 bases, and 14 bases separated the two germline ends.

This clonotype showed up just a few times. This chain links TRBV6-6 with TRBJ2-5; D gene unclear. CDR1 is MNHNY and CDR2 is SVGAGI in the germline V gene (reference sequence). The V end was cut by 4 bases, the J end by 4 bases, with 10 bases between. The CDR3 has 13 residues. CDR3 loop: CASSLPVRETQYF. The CDR3 nucleotides read TGTGCCAGCAGTTTACCCGTTAGAGAGACCCAGTACTTC.

This clonotype was seen a few times. J is TRBJ1-2 and V is TRBV5-1; D not certain. Germline lookup yields CDR1 SGHRS and CDR2 YFSETQ. Trimming stripped 4 bases from V and 4 bases from J, with 20 bases between. This CDR3 spans 16 amino acids. The CDR3 loop reads CASSQTGPANPYGYTF. The CDR3 region has the DNA TGCGCCAGCAGCCAAACCGGACCGGCAAACCCCTATGGCTACACCTTC.

This clonotype was picked up a small number of times. V is TRBV7-3 and J is TRBJ2-3; 10 nucleotides line up with TRBD2. J was trimmed by 4 bases and V by 5 bases; bases with no gene match: 9. This CDR3 is 16 amino acids long. Germline CDR1 and CDR2: SGHTA and FQGTGA. In DNA, the CDR3 is TGTGCCAGCAGCCCCGCCCTAGCGGGGGTGGCAGATACGCAGTATTTT. Translating gives CASSPALAGVADTQYF.

V gene TRBV4-1 combines with J gene TRBJ1-2; TRBD1 is a possible D gene (5 bases). The V end lost 0 bases, the J end lost 7 bases, and 9 bases lay between the germline ends. The CDR3 sequence is 13 residues long. Germline V CDR1 and CDR2: MGHRA, YSYEKL. The CDR3 DNA follows: TGCGCCAGCAGCCAAGATGGGCAGGGTGGCTACACCTTC. This translates into CASSQDGQGGYTF.

The chain combines TRBV10-3 with TRBJ2-3; the match to TRBD2 covers 9 bases. The CDR3 spans 13 residues. Trimming cost V 7 bases and J 6 bases; bases outside gene matches: 5. Germline V lookup: CDR1 ENHRY, CDR2 SYGVKD. The CDR3 loop is CAINSGGRDTQYF. The CDR3 DNA reads as TGTGCCATCAACAGCGGGGGGAGGGATACGCAGTATTTT.

V usage is TRBV5-1 and J usage is TRBJ2-3; 8 bases fit TRBD1. CDR3 length equals 14 residues. Germline CDR1 is SGHRS and CDR2 is YFSETQ. The V gene end was trimmed by 0 bases and the J gene end by 4 bases; junction bases not matched to a gene: 1. CDR3 amino acids: CASSLGQGSDTQYF. For the CDR3, the DNA is TGCGCCAGCAGCTTGGGACAGGGGTCAGATACGCAGTATTTT.

This clonotype was seen ten or more times. The chain is built from TRBV7-9 and TRBJ2-1; 11 bases agree with TRBD2. There are 18 residues in the CDR3. V gave up 0 bases and J gave up 8 bases; unmatched junction bases: 12. Germline-derived CDR1 and CDR2 are SEHNR and FQNEAQ (reference sequence). CDR3 nucleotide sequence: TGTGCCAGCAGCTTAGCGTATAGCGGGGGGGCCGTGTCGGATGAGCAGTTCTTC. Translating it yields CASSLAYSGGAVSDEQFF.

Note on this clonotype: A much larger clone differs from this one at a single base, so this may be a read error. The chain couples TRBV2 to TRBJ2-1, with D perhaps matching TRBD2 (7 bases). The CDR3 length is 12 residues. CDR1 SNHLY and CDR2 FYNNEI come from the germline V gene. CDR3 sequence reads: CAKGGGAEEQLF. CDR3 nucleotides: TGTGCAAAGGGAGGGGGGGCCGAAGAGCAGTTATTC.

The rearrangement uses TRBV24-1 and TRBJ1-1; D is unclear. CDR1 and CDR2 from the germline V gene are KGHDR and SFDVKD. The germline V and J ends were trimmed by 7 bases and 5 bases, with 7 bases remaining between them. This CDR3 contains 11 residues. The CDR3 here is CATRTQTEAFF. As DNA, the CDR3 is TGTGCCACCAGGACGCAGACTGAAGCTTTCTTT.

The gene calls are TRBV2 and TRBJ2-1, with a possible D match to TRBD1 (6 bases). Germline loops: CDR1 SNHLY, CDR2 FYNNEI. V was cut by 6 bases and J by 8 bases, with 17 bases left in between. The CDR3 has 14 residues. CDR3 protein: CASRVDSGVDEQFF. The CDR3 region has the DNA TGTGCCAGCAGAGTGGACAGTGGGGTTGATGAGCAGTTCTTC.

This clonotype came up a few times. The chain uses TRBV5-6 and TRBJ1-2, with D tentatively TRBD1 (5 bases). The CDR3 totals 13 residues. V was pared by 3 bases and J by 8 bases, with 14 bases between. CDR1 and CDR2 (germline): SGHDT, YYEEEE. The DNA for the CDR3 is TGTGCCAGCAGCTCCCCAGGAAGGGGCGGCTACACCTTC. Its translation is CASSSPGRGGYTF. The full variable domain, its missing parts supplied by reference TRBV5-6 and TRBJ1-2, is DAGVTQSPTHLIKTRGQQVTLRCSPKSGHDTVSWYQQALGQGPQFIFQYYEEEERQRGNFPDRFSGHQFPNYSSELNVNALLLGDSALYLCASSSPGRGGYTFGSGTRLTVV.

In the case of this clonotype: This may come from a read error, since a much larger clone is one base off. The rearrangement joins TRBV7-7 to TRBJ2-3; perhaps TRBD2 as D (7 bases). The V gene's germline CDR1 is SSHAT and CDR2 FNYEAQ (reference sequence). The length of the CDR3 is 14 residues. The CDR3 is CASSPTGGPDTHYF. For the CDR3, the DNA is TGTGCTAGCAGCCCTACGGGGGGCCCAGATACGCATTATTTT.

The table lists this clonotype with a few counts. The genes are TRBV27 and TRBJ2-5; no definite D call. This CDR3 is built from 15 residues. Trimming removed 8 bases from V and 5 bases from J, with 21 bases in between. Per germline, CDR1 MNHEY and CDR2 SMNVEV (reference sequence). Here the CDR3 DNA reads TGTGCCAGCCGCTCTCGTATTGATTCGGAGGAGACCCAGTACTTC. Its protein is CASRSRIDSEETQYF.

This clonotype was seen only a few times. The V call is TRBV12-5, the J call TRBJ2-1; D gene ambiguous. V was cut by 8 bases and J by 2 bases, with 10 bases left in between. The CDR3 sequence is 13 residues long. In germline, CDR1 is LGHNT, CDR2 FRNRAP. CDR3 bases: TGTGCTAGTCAGGATCTACCCTACAATGAGCAGTTCTTC. It codes for CASQDLPYNEQFF.

The genes are TRBV4-3 and TRBJ2-1, with 8 bases aligning to TRBD1. The CDR3 spans 13 residues. J lost 7 bases, V lost 4 bases, and 3 bases had no gene match. Germline loops: CDR1 LGHNA, CDR2 YSLEER. The CDR3 nucleotides read TGCGCCAGCAGCCGAGGGGACAGGAATGAGCAGTTCTTC. This translates into CASSRGDRNEQFF.

The chain has TRBV7-7 and TRBJ2-5; 8 bases are shared with TRBD2. Germline lookup yields CDR1 SSHAT and CDR2 FNYEAQ (reference sequence). Germline trimming cut 1 base from V and 1 base from J; bases unmatched to any gene: 5. CDR3 length: 16 amino acids. The CDR3 DNA sequence: TGTGCCAGCAGCTTAGGGGTCACTAGCGGCCAAGAGACCCAGTACTTC. Residues: CASSLGVTSGQETQYF.

This clonotype appeared many times. The chain combines TRBV18 with TRBJ1-2; D is unresolved. Trimming stripped 6 bases from V and 13 bases from J, with 21 bases between. Germline values: CDR1 KGHSH, CDR2 LQKENI. The CDR3 consists of 13 residues. The CDR3 coding sequence is TGTGCCAGCTCCCCGTCGGACTCCCGAGGGAGCACCTTC. This encodes CASSPSDSRGSTF. Complete variable domain (other parts from reference TRBV18 and TRBJ1-2): NAGVMQNPRHLVRRRGQEARLRCSPMKGHSHVYWYRQLPEEGLKFMVYLQKENIIDESGMPKERFSAEFPKEGPSILRIQQVVRGDSAAYFCASSPSDSRGSTFGSGTRLTVV.

This clonotype was picked up many times. The chain employs TRBV20-1 and TRBJ1-1; D is perhaps TRBD1 (5 bases). Between the trimmed V and J ends, which lost 0 bases and 4 bases, there was a span of 12 bases. The germline V gene encodes CDR1 DFQATT and CDR2 SNEGSKA (reference sequence). The CDR3 runs to 14 residues. The CDR3 sequence: CSAREGPGVTEAFF. As DNA, the CDR3 is TGCAGTGCTAGAGAGGGGCCAGGCGTCACTGAAGCTTTCTTT.

A few counts support this clonotype. CDR3 residues: CASSIRTGELFF. CDR3 sequence (DNA): TGTGCCAGCAGCATACGCACCGGGGAGCTGTTTTTT. This rearrangement joins TRBV3-1 to TRBJ2-2, with no clear D. The CDR3 covers 12 residues. The V end was cut by 5 bases, the J end by 4 bases, with 5 bases between. Germline lookup yields CDR1 LGHDT and CDR2 YNNKEL (reference sequence).

This chain joins TRBV11-2 and TRBJ2-1; D possibly corresponds to TRBD1 (5 bases). Germline CDR1 SGHAT, CDR2 FQNNGV. The CDR3 runs to 16 residues. V was clipped by 4 bases and J by 7 bases, with 20 bases between them. The CDR3 reads CASSSRTFNVRNEQFF. The DNA of the CDR3 is TGTGCCAGCAGCTCCCGGACATTTAATGTGAGAAATGAGCAGTTCTTC.

The V and J genes are TRBV6-5 and TRBJ2-7; 9 bases agree with TRBD1. Germline CDR1 reads MNHEY; CDR2 reads SVGAGI. The CDR3 sequence is 14 residues long. V lost 11 bases and J lost 4; bases outside the gene matches: 12. CDR3 protein: CADRGGRDGYEQYF. CDR3 DNA: TGTGCCGACAGGGGGGGAAGGGACGGGTACGAGCAGTACTTC.